The following is a T cell receptor beta chain sequence with its context. Clones were read by immunoSEQ multiplex PCR, and TCRdb kept only the in-frame ones, dropping some. Here the sample spans a few hundred thousand clones, about 90% being singletons. These data originate in a study of blood T cell repertoires in COVID-19. This CDR3 is 12 amino acids long. Trimming cost V 2 bases and J 6 bases, with 8 bases left between them. Germline V lookup: CDR1 SGHVS, CDR2 FQNEAQ. The chain carries TRBV7-8 and TRBJ2-7; D is possibly TRBD2 (5 bases). The TCR was taken from a woman aged 45-60 years with acute or convalescent COVID-19. The specimen was peripheral blood. This CDR3 reads CASSLRGSEQYF. The CDR3 coding sequence is TGTGCCAGCAGCTTACGGGGTTCCGAGCAGTACTTC.